This T cell receptor (beta chain) comes out of a study of blood T cell repertoires in COVID-19. As for the study in general: From T cells, B-cell-depleted T cells, or PBMCs came the material, which was cDNA or gDNA.

Authors' methods: Researchers report that nucleated cell counts were estimated from reference gene primer amplification. The protocol was immunoSEQ multiplex PCR, while the TCRdb copy is restricted to in-frame clones and leaves out a portion. That table gives V, J and clone size, and the DNA gave D and trimming. The sample holds 310,000 or so clones, approximately 88% seen once. This CDR3 is 14 amino acids long. V was pared by 0 bases and J by 12 bases, with 7 bases of the junction left unmatched. Germline V CDR1 and CDR2: LGHNT, FRNRAP. Sequencing used peripheral blood. The chain links TRBV12-5 to TRBJ2-4, with TRBD2 identical over 8 bases. The source of this sequence is a woman aged 45-65 years with active or convalescent COVID-19. The CDR3 region has the DNA TGTGCTAGTGGTTTGGTAGTGGCGGGGGGAGCTCAGTACTTC. As protein: CASGLVVAGGAQYF.